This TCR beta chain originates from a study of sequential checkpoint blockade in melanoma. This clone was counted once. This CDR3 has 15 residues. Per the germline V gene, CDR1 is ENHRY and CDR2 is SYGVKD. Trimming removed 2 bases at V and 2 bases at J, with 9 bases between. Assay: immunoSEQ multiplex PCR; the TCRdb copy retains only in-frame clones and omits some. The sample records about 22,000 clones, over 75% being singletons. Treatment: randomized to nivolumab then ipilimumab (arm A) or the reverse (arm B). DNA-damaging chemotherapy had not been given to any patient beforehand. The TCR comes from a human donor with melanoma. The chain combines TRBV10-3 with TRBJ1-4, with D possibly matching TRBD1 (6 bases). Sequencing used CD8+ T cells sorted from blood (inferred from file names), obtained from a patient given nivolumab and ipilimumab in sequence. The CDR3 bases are TGTGCCATCAGTGAGGCAGGGGCGACTAATGAAAAACTGTTTTTT. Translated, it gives CAISEAGATNEKLFF.